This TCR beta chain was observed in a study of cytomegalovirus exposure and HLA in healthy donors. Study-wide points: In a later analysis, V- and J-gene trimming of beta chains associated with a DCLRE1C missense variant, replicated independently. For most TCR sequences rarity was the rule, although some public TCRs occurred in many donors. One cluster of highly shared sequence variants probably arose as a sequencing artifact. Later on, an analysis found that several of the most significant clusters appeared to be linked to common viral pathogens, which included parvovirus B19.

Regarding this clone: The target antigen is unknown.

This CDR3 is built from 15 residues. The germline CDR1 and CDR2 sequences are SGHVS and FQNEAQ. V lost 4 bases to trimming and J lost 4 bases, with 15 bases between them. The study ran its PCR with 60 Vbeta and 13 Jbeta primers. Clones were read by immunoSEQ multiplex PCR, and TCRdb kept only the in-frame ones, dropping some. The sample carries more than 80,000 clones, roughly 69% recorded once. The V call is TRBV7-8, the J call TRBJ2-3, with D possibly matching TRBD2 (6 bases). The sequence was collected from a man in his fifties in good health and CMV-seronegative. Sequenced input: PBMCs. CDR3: CASSSAYGGADTQYF. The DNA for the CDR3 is TGTGCCAGCAGCTCCGCGTACGGGGGAGCAGATACGCAGTATTTT.